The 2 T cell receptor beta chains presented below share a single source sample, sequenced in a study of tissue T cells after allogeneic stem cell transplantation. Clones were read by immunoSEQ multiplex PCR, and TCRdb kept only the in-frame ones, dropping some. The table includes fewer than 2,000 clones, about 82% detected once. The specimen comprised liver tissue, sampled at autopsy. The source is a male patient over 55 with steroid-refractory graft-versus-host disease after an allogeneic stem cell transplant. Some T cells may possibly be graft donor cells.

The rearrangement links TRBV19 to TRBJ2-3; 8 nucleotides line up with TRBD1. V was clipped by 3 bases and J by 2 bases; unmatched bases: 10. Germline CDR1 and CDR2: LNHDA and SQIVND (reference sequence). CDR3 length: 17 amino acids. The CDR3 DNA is TGTGCCAGTAGTATTAACGGAGGGACAGGCTTCACAGATACGCAGTATTTT. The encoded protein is CASSINGGTGFTDTQYF.

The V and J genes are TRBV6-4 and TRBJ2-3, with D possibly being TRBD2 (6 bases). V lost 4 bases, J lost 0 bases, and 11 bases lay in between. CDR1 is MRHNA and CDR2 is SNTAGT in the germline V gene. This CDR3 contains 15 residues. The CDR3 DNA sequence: TGTGCCAGCAGTGGGGACGGGGGTAGCACAGATACGCAGTATTTT. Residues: CASSGDGGSTDTQYF.